This is a list of T cell receptor beta chains from one sample in a study of tumor-infiltrating lymphocytes in localized non-small cell lung cancer. The repertoire was sequenced with immunoSEQ multiplex PCR; TCRdb's copy has only in-frame clones and lacks some. Of roughly 16,000 clones listed, 60% to 85% are singletons. Material: lung tumor tissue. These receptors were obtained from a human donor with non-small cell lung cancer. Each CDR3 is given with its conserved first and last residue. A D gene is named only where the DNA matches it firmly. Where a row states a size, it is once, few, many or the class of an expanded clone; other rows omit it.

NA | TRBJ1-3 | NA | TRBV7-7 | 13 | CASSSSLTNTIYF | TGTGCTAGCAGCTCTTCCCTAACAAACACCATATATTTT
few | TRBJ2-3 | NA | TRBV6-4 | 16 | CASSPKVGDGTDTQYF | TGTGCCAGCAGTCCTAAGGTGGGGGACGGGACGGATACGCAGTATTTT
NA | TRBJ2-5 | TRBD2 | TRBV5-1 | 15 | CASSVTTSAQETQYF | TGCGCCAGCAGCGTGACGACTAGCGCTCAAGAGACCCAGTACTTC
NA | TRBJ2-2 | NA | TRBV18 | 13 | CASQTRATGELFF | TGTGCCAGTCAAACCAGGGCCACCGGGGAGCTGTTTTTT
few | TRBJ2-7 | NA | TRBV7-9 | 15 | CASSLGAPDRTEQYF | TGTGCCAGCAGCTTAGGGGCCCCCGACAGGACAGAGCAGTACTTC
NA | TRBJ2-7 | TRBD1 | TRBV27 | 14 | CASSLRDRGHEQYF | TGTGCCAGCAGTTTAAGGGACAGGGGTCACGAGCAGTACTTC
NA | TRBJ1-2 | NA | TRBV9 | 15 | CASSGTTRANYGYTF | TGTGCCAGCAGCGGGACGACGCGAGCTAACTATGGCTACACCTTC
NA | TRBJ2-5 | NA | TRBV5-1 | 13 | CASSSDRSETQYF | TGCGCCAGCAGCTCGGACAGATCAGAGACCCAGTACTTC
NA | TRBJ2-3 | NA | TRBV11-3 | 13 | CASSSTSWDTQYF | TGTGCCAGCAGCTCCACGAGCTGGGATACGCAGTATTTT
NA | TRBJ2-7 | NA | TRBV5-4 | 13 | CASSLVATNEQYF | TGTGCCAGCAGCTTGGTGGCCACCAACGAGCAGTACTTC